The 11 T cell receptor beta chains reported below all come from one sample, sequenced in a study of glioma-infiltrating T cells. TCR alpha and beta CDR3 regions were amplified from RNA using iRepertoire nested multiplex PCR. One entry per CDR3 protein, called by TCRdb with MiXCR from the multiplex PCR reads. The sample records about 130,000 distinct CDR3 sequences, roughly 23% being singletons. Sequencing used glioma tissue, nonneoplastic brain tissue, or PBMCs (not recorded which). Receptors were obtained from a human donor with low-grade glioma or glioblastoma, undergoing nonglioma brain surgery, or in good health (not recorded which).

This clonotype came up a few times. This may be a read error: a much more frequent sequence differs by one nucleotide. This chain links TRBV27 with TRBJ2-7; D unresolved. V was trimmed by 4 bases and J by 1 base, leaving 8 bases between them. The CDR3 is 13 amino acids. Germline V gene sequence: CDR1 MNHEY, CDR2 SMNVEV (reference sequence). The CDR3 reads CASSSSRSYEQYF. CDR3 DNA sequence: TGTGCCAGCAGTTCATCTCGTTCCTACGAGCAGTACTTC.

Remarks on this clonotype: A much larger clonotype is one base distant, so this may be a read error. The V gene is TRBV20-1, the J gene TRBJ2-3, with D tentatively TRBD1 (6 bases). Germline V gene sequence: CDR1 DFQATT, CDR2 SNEGSKA (reference sequence). The CDR3 has 18 amino acids. V was clipped by 5 bases and J by 0 bases, with 24 bases between them. DNA of the CDR3: TGCAGTGCTCGCCGACCCCCAATCAGGGACACAAGCACAGATACGCAGTATTTT. Translation: CSARRPPIRDTSTDTQYF.

This clonotype appeared many times. The chain uses TRBV7-3 and TRBJ1-1; maybe TRBD1 (5 bases). The CDR3 runs to 14 residues. CDR1 and CDR2 from the germline V gene are SGHTA and FQGTGA. V lost 4 bases to trimming and J lost 0 bases, with 9 bases between them. CDR3 in amino acids: CASSSGTVNTEAFF. The CDR3, as DNA: TGTGCCAGCAGCTCCGGGACGGTGAACACTGAAGCTTTCTTT.

This clonotype was recorded many times. CDR3 nucleotides: TGCGCCAGCAGCCACGGGGACGGTTTTAGCACAGATACGCAGTATTTT. This gives the protein CASSHGDGFSTDTQYF. This chain links TRBV4-3 with TRBJ2-3; D is tentatively TRBD1 or TRBD2 (5 bases each). The CDR3 contains 16 residues. Per the germline V gene, CDR1 is LGHNA and CDR2 is YSLEER. V lost 3 bases and J 0 bases, leaving 13 bases between the germline ends.

On this clonotype: At one of its ends the junction is not consistent with the germline gene, which may arise from a read error. This chain joins TRBV7-8 and TRBJ2-2; tentative D call: TRBD2 (6 bases). The V gene's germline CDR1 is SGHVS and CDR2 FQNEAQ. The CDR3 contains 17 residues. Here the CDR3 reads CASSSRFDTLNIGGLFF. The CDR3 DNA follows: TGTGCCAGCAGCTCGCGATTCGACACACTTAACATCGGGGGGCTGTTTTTT. Looking up the rest from reference TRBV7-8 and TRBJ2-2 gives the full variable domain: GAGVSQSPRYKVAKRGQDVALRCDPISGHVSLFWYQQALGQGPEFLTYFQNEAQLDKSGLPSDRFFAERPEGSVSTLKIQRTQQEDSAVYLCASSSRFDTLNIGGLFFGEGSRLTVL.

This clonotype was seen repeatedly, ten times or more. V usage is TRBV15 and J usage is TRBJ2-3; D gene unclear. V lost 2 bases and J lost 2, with 2 bases in between. The CDR3 is 12 amino acids. Germline CDR1 reads LNHNV; CDR2 reads YYDKDF (reference sequence). The CDR3 loop reads CATSRPTDTQYF. The CDR3 DNA reads as TGTGCCACCAGCAGACCCACAGATACGCAGTATTTT.

Ten or more counts support this clonotype. This chain uses TRBV12-3 or TRBV12-4 with TRBJ2-7; maybe TRBD2 (5 bases). V lost 8 bases to trimming and J lost 6 bases, with 20 bases between them. The CDR3 is made up of 14 amino acids. CDR3 bases: TGTGCCAGCGCCGAAGCACTAGGACTCGGCGAGCAGTACTTC. Protein product: CASAEALGLGEQYF.

Note on this clonotype: A read error may produce the germline difference seen at one junction end. This rearrangement joins TRBV3-1 to TRBJ1-1; TRBD1 might be the D (5 bases). This CDR3 is 14 amino acids long. Germline CDR1 is LGHDT and CDR2 is YNNKEL (reference sequence). The CDR3 DNA reads as TGTGCCAGCAGCCGCCGGGACGGGAACACTGCAGCTTTCTTT. This translates into CASSRRDGNTAAFF.

This clonotype has more than one count but fewer than ten. The J gene is TRBJ2-3, the V gene TRBV5-8; 8 positions agree with TRBD2. The germline V gene encodes CDR1 SGHTS and CDR2 YDEGEE. Unmatched junction bases numbered 9, after V lost 4 bases and J lost 2 bases. CDR3 length: 16 residues. The CDR3 region has the DNA TGTGCCAGCAGCCCTGGGGCGGGAGGCTACACAGATACGCAGTATTTT. Encoded protein: CASSPGAGGYTDTQYF.

This clonotype was picked up many times. The chain uses TRBV19 and TRBJ2-1; D call uncertain. The CDR3 contains 15 residues. The V end was cut by 6 bases, the J end by 4 bases, with 16 bases between. CDR1 and CDR2 (germline): LNHDA, SQIVND (reference sequence). Here the CDR3 DNA reads TGTGCCAGTAGAGGTGGCTTTTCCCCGTACAATGAGCAGTTCTTC. Its translation is CASRGGFSPYNEQFF.

This clonotype was counted a few times. The CDR3 DNA reads TGCGCCAGCAGCCACGTTCCGGGACAGGTCGCCTACGAGCAGTACTTC. Residues: CASSHVPGQVAYEQYF. The chain carries TRBV4-1 and TRBJ2-7, with 8 bases matching TRBD1. CDR1 is MGHRA, CDR2 YSYEKL, per germline. With 3 bases clipped from V and 2 bases from J, the junction kept 9 bases outside the gene matches. This CDR3 comprises 16 residues.